This T cell receptor (beta chain) was documented in a study of T cell changes during pregnancy in multiple sclerosis. Profiling relied on immunoSEQ multiplex PCR, and the TCRdb table lists in-frame clones only, not all of them. This table holds 75,000 to 95,000 clones, 85% to 95% found once. CDR1 MNHNS and CDR2 SASEGT come from the germline V gene. This CDR3 has 13 residues. Trimming removed 11 bases from V and 5 bases from J; junction bases left unmatched: 8. This TCR came from a female donor with multiple sclerosis, enrolled in a pregnancy study. This material consisted of peripheral blood, taken after pregnancy. The V gene is TRBV6-1, the J gene TRBJ2-2; 7 bases agree with TRBD1. The CDR3 loop is CAAETGETGELFF. CDR3 DNA: TGTGCCGCGGAAACAGGGGAAACCGGGGAGCTGTTTTTT.